Below, one T cell receptor (beta chain) is given with its context. The germline CDR1 and CDR2 sequences are SNHLY and FYNNEI. CDR3 length: 16 residues. Trimming took 3 bases from V and 0 from J; bases not matched to a gene: 5. This sample is part of a study of shared clonotypes between healthy human individuals. Clones were read by immunoSEQ multiplex PCR, and TCRdb kept only the in-frame ones, dropping some. Here the sample spans some 1.4 million clones, more than 95% being singletons. Sequenced input: naive CD4+ T cells sorted from blood. Sample subset: CD45RA+ positively selected. The chain carries TRBV2 and TRBJ2-7, with 10 bases aligning to TRBD2. The TCR sequence derives from a man aged 25-45 years in good health. CDR3 nucleotides: TGTGCCAGCAGTGATAGCGTAGCGGGAGGCTCCTACGAGCAGTACTTC. Translated, it gives CASSDSVAGGSYEQYF. Together with reference TRBV2 and TRBJ2-7, the CDR3 gives the full variable domain: EPEVTQTPSHQVTQMGQEVILRCVPISNHLYFYWYRQILGQKVEFLVSFYNNEISEKSEIFDDQFSVERPDGSNFTLKIRSTKLEDSAMYFCASSDSVAGGSYEQYFGPGTRLTVT.